This TCR beta chain is from a study of cytomegalovirus exposure and HLA in healthy donors. Healthy individuals who donated bone marrow served as the donors. 60 Vbeta and 13 Jbeta primers were used in PCR. Some clones are missing from TCRdb's copy, which holds only in-frame ones; the method was immunoSEQ multiplex PCR. The table shows over 150,000 clones, with 75% occurring only once. The junction had 4 bases not matched to a gene; V was cut back by 0 bases and J by 4 bases. From germline, CDR1 is SGHNT and CDR2 YYREEE (reference sequence). This CDR3 spans 15 amino acids. This clone appeared once. Its target is unknown. Whole-study results and caveats: Reportedly, TCR beta sequences accurately predicted HLA-A and HLA-B alleles in most subjects. Donor immune exposure was known only as CMV serostatus. Sequencing likely produced, as an artifact, a cluster of highly shared sequence variants.

The sequence derives from a woman aged 45-65 years in good health and CMV-seropositive. The chain carries TRBV5-4 and TRBJ2-7, with 10 bases fitting TRBD2. Material for sequencing was PBMCs. The CDR3 sequence: CASSLGLAGEYEQYF. In DNA form, the CDR3 reads TGTGCCAGCAGCTTGGGTCTAGCGGGGGAATACGAGCAGTACTTC. The entire variable domain, with the rest obtained from reference TRBV5-4 and TRBJ2-7, is as follows: ETGVTQSPTHLIKTRGQQVTLRCSSQSGHNTVSWYQQALGQGPQFIFQYYREEENGRGNFPPRFSGLQFPNYSSELNVNALELDDSALYLCASSLGLAGEYEQYFGPGTRLTVT.